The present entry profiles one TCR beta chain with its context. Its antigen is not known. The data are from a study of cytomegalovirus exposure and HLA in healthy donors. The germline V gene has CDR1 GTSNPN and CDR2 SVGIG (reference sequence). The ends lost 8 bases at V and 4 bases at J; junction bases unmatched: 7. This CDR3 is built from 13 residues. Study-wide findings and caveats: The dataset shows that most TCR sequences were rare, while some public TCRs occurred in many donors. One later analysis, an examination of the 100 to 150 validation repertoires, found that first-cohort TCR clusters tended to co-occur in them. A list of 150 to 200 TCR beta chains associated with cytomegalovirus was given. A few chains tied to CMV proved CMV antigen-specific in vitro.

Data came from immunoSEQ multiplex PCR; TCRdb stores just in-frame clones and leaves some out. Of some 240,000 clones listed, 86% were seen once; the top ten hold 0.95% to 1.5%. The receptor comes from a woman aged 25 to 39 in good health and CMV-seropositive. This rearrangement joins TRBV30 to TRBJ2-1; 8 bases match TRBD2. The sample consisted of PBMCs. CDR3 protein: CALSGENYNEQFF. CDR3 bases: TGTGCCCTTAGCGGGGAAAATTACAATGAGCAGTTCTTC.